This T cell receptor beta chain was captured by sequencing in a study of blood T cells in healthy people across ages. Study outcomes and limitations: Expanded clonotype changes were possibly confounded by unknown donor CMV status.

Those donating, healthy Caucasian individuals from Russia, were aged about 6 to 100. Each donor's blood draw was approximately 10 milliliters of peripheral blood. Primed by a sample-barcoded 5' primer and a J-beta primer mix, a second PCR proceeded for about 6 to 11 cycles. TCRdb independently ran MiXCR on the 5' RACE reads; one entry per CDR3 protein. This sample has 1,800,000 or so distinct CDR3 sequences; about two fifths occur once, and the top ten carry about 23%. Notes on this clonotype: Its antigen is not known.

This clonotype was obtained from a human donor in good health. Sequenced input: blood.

The CDR3 here is CASSTSGGAKNIQYF. For the CDR3, the DNA is TGCGCCAGCAGCACTAGCGGGGGGGCCAAAAACATTCAGTACTTC. This chain connects TRBV5-1 to TRBJ2-4; 12 bases agree with TRBD2. Germline loops: CDR1 SGHRS, CDR2 YFSETQ. V was pared by 4 bases and J by 1 base, with 0 bases of the junction left unmatched. There are 15 residues in the CDR3.